This record covers a single T cell receptor (beta chain). The target antigen is unknown. PCR employed 60 Vbeta and 13 Jbeta primers. The repertoire was sequenced with immunoSEQ multiplex PCR; TCRdb's copy has only in-frame clones and lacks some. The sample records 200,000 to 300,000 clones, around four fifths being singletons. Donors in the study were healthy people who gave bone marrow. The germline V gene encodes CDR1 SGHRS and CDR2 YFSETQ. The V and J ends lost 4 bases and 6 bases respectively, with 13 bases between them. The length of the CDR3 is 13 residues. The sample belongs to a study of cytomegalovirus exposure and HLA in healthy donors. Study-level points and caveats: Cytomegalovirus status was reportedly diagnosed by the classifier with high specificity and sensitivity. Immune exposure data for these donors was limited to CMV serostatus.

J is TRBJ1-1 and V is TRBV5-1, with D perhaps TRBD1 (5 bases). The sequence was obtained from a middle-aged woman in good health and CMV-seropositive. The material sequenced was PBMCs. The CDR3 DNA follows: TGCGCCAGCAGCAACTCCGGGACTTCTGAAGCTTTCTTT. Translated, it gives CASSNSGTSEAFF.